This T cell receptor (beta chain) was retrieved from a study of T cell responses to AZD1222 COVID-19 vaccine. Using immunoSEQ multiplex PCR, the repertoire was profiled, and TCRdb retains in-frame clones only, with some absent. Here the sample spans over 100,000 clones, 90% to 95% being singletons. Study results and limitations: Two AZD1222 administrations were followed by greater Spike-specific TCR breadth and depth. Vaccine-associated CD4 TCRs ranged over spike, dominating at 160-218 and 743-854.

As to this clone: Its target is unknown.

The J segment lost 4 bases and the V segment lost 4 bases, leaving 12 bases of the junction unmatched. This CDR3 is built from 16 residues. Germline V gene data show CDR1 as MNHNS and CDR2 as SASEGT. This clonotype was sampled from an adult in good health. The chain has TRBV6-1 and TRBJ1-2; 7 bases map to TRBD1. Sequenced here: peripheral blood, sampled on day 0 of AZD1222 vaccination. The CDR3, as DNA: TGTGCCAGCAGTGGCACCAGGGGGGCGTTAACCTATGGCTACACCTTC. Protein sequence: CASSGTRGALTYGYTF.